These 24 T cell receptor beta chains were sequenced from one sample in a study of shared clonotypes between healthy human individuals. The assay was immunoSEQ multiplex PCR, and TCRdb's table has in-frame clones only and misses some. The sample includes roughly 1,800,000 clones, less than 95% of them seen just once. Only CD45RO-negative cells positively selected for CCR7 counted as naive CD8 cells, so terminally differentiated effector memory CD45RA+ cells were excluded. Source material: naive CD8+ T cells sorted from blood. The source of these receptors is a man between 18 and 35 years old in good health.

This clone was recorded only once. The chain recombines TRBV6-5 with TRBJ1-3; tentative D call: TRBD1 (6 bases). Germline V gives CDR1 MNHEY, CDR2 SVGAGI. V was clipped by 5 bases and J by 4 bases, with 12 bases between them. The CDR3 extends over 14 amino acids. The CDR3 nucleotides are TGTGCCAGCAGTCTTACAGGGTTGGGAAACACCATATATTTT. This translates into CASSLTGLGNTIYF.

The chain links TRBV4-3 to TRBJ2-7; perhaps TRBD1 as D (5 bases). Germline V lookup: CDR1 LGHNA, CDR2 YSLEER. The CDR3 totals 15 residues. The V gene lost 4 bases and the J gene lost 2 bases, with 15 bases spanning the gap. The CDR3 here is CASSPSRQSPYEQYF. CDR3 DNA sequence: TGCGCCAGCAGCCCTTCCCGACAGAGTCCCTACGAGCAGTACTTC.

This chain joins TRBV9 and TRBJ1-3; possibly TRBD1 for D (5 bases). Germline CDR1 SGDLS, CDR2 YYNGEE. The CDR3 consists of 15 residues. V dropped 1 base and J dropped 4 bases, with 12 bases sitting between them. The CDR3 coding sequence is TGTGCCAGCAGCGTATCTGGGGGGACCGGAAACACCATATATTTT. Translating gives CASSVSGGTGNTIYF.

The chain has TRBV5-6 and TRBJ2-7; no clear D gene. With 0 bases removed from V and 3 bases from J, the gap between germline ends came to 10 bases. Germline V CDR1 and CDR2: SGHDT, YYEEEE. This CDR3 contains 14 residues. The CDR3 here is CASSLVGYFYEQYF. Written as DNA, the CDR3 is TGTGCCAGCAGCTTGGTCGGATACTTCTACGAGCAGTACTTC.

On this clone: Other DNA sequences in the same sample also yield this CDR3. The chain joins TRBV19 to TRBJ2-7; D ambiguous. CDR1 is LNHDA, CDR2 SQIVND, per germline (reference sequence). This CDR3 is built from 15 residues. Trimming removed 5 bases at V and 2 bases at J, with 16 bases between. CDR3 amino acids: CASSPGLAGTYEQYF. In DNA, the CDR3 is TGTGCCAGTAGTCCCGGGTTGGCAGGAACCTACGAGCAGTACTTC.

About this clone: This CDR3 is also generated by other DNA sequences in the sample. This sequence joins TRBV5-4 and TRBJ2-7; D gene unclear. V was pared by 5 bases and J by 3 bases, with 6 bases between. This CDR3 spans 11 amino acids. Germline-derived CDR1 and CDR2 are SGHNT and YYREEE (reference sequence). CDR3 nucleotides: TGTGCCAGCAGTTCGAGCTACGAGCAGTACTTC. As protein: CASSSSYEQYF.

The chain is built from TRBV4-3 and TRBJ1-6; TRBD1 is a possible D gene (6 bases). The CDR3 loop spans 15 amino acids. Germline CDR1 and CDR2: LGHNA and YSLEER. Trimming removed 0 bases from V and 8 bases from J, with 11 bases in between. The CDR3 here is CASSQDRGGYSPLHF. The DNA of the CDR3 is TGCGCCAGCAGCCAAGACAGGGGAGGATATTCACCCCTCCACTTT.

The chain is built from TRBV2 and TRBJ2-7, with a possible D match to TRBD1 (6 bases). V lost 5 bases, J lost 0 bases, and 11 bases lay in between. In germline, CDR1 is SNHLY, CDR2 FYNNEI. CDR3 length: 14 amino acids. The CDR3 DNA reads as TGTGCCAGCAGTAGGGACACTGGCTCCTACGAGCAGTACTTC. As protein: CASSRDTGSYEQYF. Full variable domain (missing parts from reference TRBV2 and TRBJ2-7): EPEVTQTPSHQVTQMGQEVILRCVPISNHLYFYWYRQILGQKVEFLVSFYNNEISEKSEIFDDQFSVERPDGSNFTLKIRSTKLEDSAMYFCASSRDTGSYEQYFGPGTRLTVT.

V and J are TRBV28 and TRBJ2-7; 10 bases line up with TRBD2. CDR3 length equals 17 residues. Germline CDR1 is MDHEN and CDR2 is SYDVKM. Trimming removed 5 bases from V and 2 bases from J; junction bases left unmatched: 12. The DNA of the CDR3 is TGTGCCAGCAGTCCAATCCCACTAGCGGGAACGACCTACGAGCAGTACTTC. Residues: CASSPIPLAGTTYEQYF.

The gene calls are TRBV7-3 and TRBJ2-5, with D uncertain. Trimming left V 1 base short and J 5 bases short, with 11 bases between. CDR3 length: 14 residues. Germline V gives CDR1 SGHTA, CDR2 FQGTGA. The CDR3, as DNA: TGTGCCAGCAGCTTAAACCCGTTAGGGGAGACCCAGTACTTC. Amino acid sequence: CASSLNPLGETQYF.

About this clone itself: Other DNA sequences of this sample code for an identical CDR3. This chain uses TRBV4-1 with TRBJ2-7, with 11 bases identical to TRBD1. The germline V gene has CDR1 MGHRA and CDR2 YSYEKL. Unmatched junction bases numbered 2, after V lost 4 bases and J lost 3 bases. This CDR3 comprises 14 residues. The CDR3 here is CASSPGQGGYEQYF. The CDR3 DNA sequence: TGCGCCAGCAGCCCGGGACAGGGGGGCTACGAGCAGTACTTC.

The V gene is TRBV9, the J gene TRBJ2-2, with D unclear. Trimming cost V 4 bases and J 1 base, with 8 bases left between them. From germline, CDR1 is SGDLS and CDR2 YYNGEE. This CDR3 region has 14 residues. DNA of the CDR3: TGTGCCAGCAGCTTCACTGTGAACACCGGGGAGCTGTTTTTT. It yields the protein CASSFTVNTGELFF. The full variable domain, completed using reference TRBV9 and TRBJ2-2, is DSGVTQTPKHLITATGQRVTLRCSPRSGDLSVYWYQQSLDQGLQFLIQYYNGEERAKGNILERFSAQQFPDLHSELNLSSLELGDSALYFCASSFTVNTGELFFGEGSRLTVL.

V usage is TRBV2 and J usage is TRBJ1-1; TRBD1 might be the D (6 bases). The CDR3 loop spans 15 amino acids. Germline values: CDR1 SNHLY, CDR2 FYNNEI. V was cut by 5 bases and J by 0 bases, with 13 bases left in between. CDR3 coding DNA: TGTGCCAGCAGTAAGGACAGACTTATGAACACTGAAGCTTTCTTT. This sequence encodes CASSKDRLMNTEAFF.

The chain uses TRBV5-3 and TRBJ2-1; 11 bases fit TRBD1. TRBV5-3 is an open reading frame whose function is uncertain. The length of the CDR3 is 15 residues. V shed 1 base and J 10 bases; nucleotides not matched to a gene: 7. The CDR3 region is CARSLKGQGGGEQFF. DNA for the CDR3: TGTGCCAGAAGCTTGAAGGGACAGGGGGGCGGGGAGCAGTTCTTC.

The chain joins TRBV29-1 to TRBJ2-2; D call uncertain. CDR1 and CDR2 from the germline V gene are SQVTM and ANQGSEA. Trimming shortened V by 6 bases and J by 2 bases, and 19 bases separated the two germline ends. The CDR3 sequence is 16 residues long. The CDR3 nucleotides are TGCAGCGTCGTAAAGGACGCGAATATAAACACCGGGGAGCTGTTTTTT. It translates to CSVVKDANINTGELFF.

In the case of this clone: This CDR3 is also generated by other DNA sequences in the sample. The gene calls are TRBV7-9 and TRBJ1-1; 7 bases match TRBD1. Germline V lookup: CDR1 SEHNR, CDR2 FQNEAQ (reference sequence). The length of the CDR3 is 12 residues. V was pared by 6 bases and J by 6 bases, with 4 bases of the junction left unmatched. CDR3 in amino acids: CASSPGTAEAFF. In DNA form, the CDR3 reads TGTGCCAGCAGTCCCGGGACAGCTGAAGCTTTCTTT. The entire variable domain, with the rest obtained from reference TRBV7-9 and TRBJ1-1, is as follows: DTGVSQNPRHKITKRGQNVTFRCDPISEHNRLYWYRQTLGQGPEFLTYFQNEAQLEKSRLLSDRFSAERPKGSFSTLEIQRTEQGDSAMYLCASSPGTAEAFFGQGTRLTVV.

There are a few counts of this clone. The J gene is TRBJ1-5, the V gene TRBV6-1; D ambiguous. Trimming left V 2 bases short and J 7 bases short, with 6 bases between. Germline V CDR1 and CDR2: MNHNS, SASEGT. CDR3 length: 12 residues. For the CDR3, the DNA is TGTGCCAGCAGTGAAATAGAGCAGCCCCAGCATTTT. Translated, it gives CASSEIEQPQHF.

V gene TRBV4-1 combines with J gene TRBJ2-7, with 7 bases aligning to TRBD2. Trimming removed 0 bases from V and 1 base from J; junction bases left unmatched: 3. This CDR3 has 15 amino acids. The germline V gene has CDR1 MGHRA and CDR2 YSYEKL. For the CDR3, the DNA is TGCGCCAGCAGCCAAGATCGCGGGGGATCCTACGAGCAGTACTTC. This sequence encodes CASSQDRGGSYEQYF.

V gene TRBV6-5 combines with J gene TRBJ2-3, with 13 bases that match TRBD2. In germline, CDR1 is MNHEY, CDR2 SVGAGI. This CDR3 has 15 residues. With V trimmed by 6 bases and J by 6 bases, 6 bases remained unmatched. For the CDR3, the DNA is TGTGCCAGCAGCTTACTAGCGGGAGGGCCTGATACGCAGTATTTT. It yields the protein CASSLLAGGPDTQYF.

The V call is TRBV27, the J call TRBJ1-2, with D hard to call. The CDR3 has 14 amino acids. In germline, CDR1 is MNHEY, CDR2 SMNVEV (reference sequence). Trimming stripped 5 bases from V and 5 bases from J, with 15 bases between. CDR3 sequence (DNA): TGTGCCAGCAGTGGCGACGGTAGGAGTTATGGCTACACCTTC. This codes for CASSGDGRSYGYTF.

The V gene is TRBV27, the J gene TRBJ2-7; 7 bases line up with TRBD1. Trimming took 3 bases from V and 2 from J; bases not matched to a gene: 4. There are 14 residues in the CDR3. Germline values: CDR1 MNHEY, CDR2 SMNVEV (reference sequence). The CDR3 sequence: CASSLGRGTYEQYF. In nucleotides, the CDR3 is TGTGCCAGCAGTTTGGGCAGGGGGACCTACGAGCAGTACTTC.

This clone was counted only a few times. The rearrangement joins TRBV5-5 to TRBJ1-5; TRBD1 agrees at 9 bases. The V and J ends lost 0 bases and 3 bases, in that order; junction bases with no gene match: 1. This CDR3 spans 15 amino acids. Germline V lookup: CDR1 SGHKS, CDR2 YYEKEE (reference sequence). This CDR3 is CASSLGTGDNQPQHF. In DNA form, the CDR3 reads TGTGCCAGCAGCTTGGGGACAGGGGACAATCAGCCCCAGCATTTT.

This chain links TRBV6-1 with TRBJ1-1, with 8 positions matching TRBD1. J gave up 6 bases and V 6 bases, and 9 bases lay outside the gene matches. Germline V CDR1 and CDR2: MNHNS, SASEGT. The CDR3 is 14 residues long. The CDR3 sequence: CASRDPGGPSEAFF. The CDR3 coding sequence is TGTGCCAGCAGAGACCCAGGGGGCCCGTCTGAAGCTTTCTTT.

V is TRBV4-1 and J is TRBJ1-4; D is possibly TRBD1 (5 bases). CDR1 and CDR2 from the germline V gene are MGHRA and YSYEKL. V gave up 2 bases and J gave up 6 bases, with 13 bases separating them. The CDR3 length is 15 residues. Written as DNA, the CDR3 is TGCGCCAGCAGCCAACCTTCCGGGGGGGATGAAAAACTGTTTTTT. This gives the protein CASSQPSGGDEKLFF.